The clone carrying this T cell receptor beta chain appeared a few times. As yet, its antigen is unknown. The data were obtained in a study of T cells in Graves' hyperthyroidism and ophthalmopathy. The hyperthyroidism patients had all been newly diagnosed, and their disease duration was under 2 months. Their ages ranged from 18 to 65 years. Amplified TCR beta CDR3 regions derived from RNA transcripts. An initial round of RT-PCR targeting the TCR CDR3 relied on the HTBI primer set. TCRdb ran MiXCR on the multiplex PCR reads and lists one entry per CDR3 protein. Altogether under 750,000 distinct CDR3 sequences are present, roughly 20% being singletons, with the ten largest covering around 17%. General study findings and limits: A median around six months before onset, the model predicted ophthalmopathy. Blood samples included most of the expanded thyroid clonotypes exceeding 0.001.

Trimming removed 3 bases at V and 0 bases at J, with 15 bases between. CDR1 and CDR2 (germline): MNHNS, SASEGT. This CDR3 is built from 17 residues. The clonotype comes from a woman aged 45-59 years with Graves' hyperthyroidism that later progressed to Graves' ophthalmopathy. Source material: blood. The chain combines TRBV6-1 with TRBJ1-5, with D hard to call. The CDR3 bases are TGTGCCAGCAGTGAGAGGGCGTCCCGTTATAGCAATCAGCCCCAGCATTTT. It is translated as CASSERASRYSNQPQHF.